This T cell receptor (beta chain) was found in a study of blood T cell repertoires in COVID-19. At the level of the study: Whether acute or convalescent, the COVID-19 samples came from the United States, Italy and Spain. In each case, the material was cDNA or gDNA derived from T cells, B-cell-depleted T cells, or PBMCs.

Per the original methods: Estimation of nucleated cell counts was performed using reference gene primer amplification. Some clones are missing from TCRdb's copy, which holds only in-frame ones; the method was immunoSEQ multiplex PCR. V and J calls and clone size are given by that table; D and trimming were obtained from the DNA. Found here are 250,000 or so clones, around 86% of them singletons; the top ten hold approximately 1.8%. This CDR3 spans 16 amino acids. Germline values: CDR1 SGHNT, CDR2 YYREEE (reference sequence). The junction had 10 bases not matched to a gene; V was cut back by 5 bases and J by 4 bases.

This chain connects TRBV5-4 to TRBJ2-2, with TRBD1 matching 8 bases. This clonotype was obtained from a man younger than 45 who had recovered from COVID-19. Input material: peripheral blood. The DNA of the CDR3 is TGTGCCAGCAGGCGGGACAGGTCGTTAGGCACCGGGGAGCTGTTTTTT. It specifies CASRRDRSLGTGELFF. Full variable domain (remainder filled in from reference TRBV5-4 and TRBJ2-2): ETGVTQSPTHLIKTRGQQVTLRCSSQSGHNTVSWYQQALGQGPQFIFQYYREEENGRGNFPPRFSGLQFPNYSSELNVNALELDDSALYLCASRRDRSLGTGELFFGEGSRLTVL.